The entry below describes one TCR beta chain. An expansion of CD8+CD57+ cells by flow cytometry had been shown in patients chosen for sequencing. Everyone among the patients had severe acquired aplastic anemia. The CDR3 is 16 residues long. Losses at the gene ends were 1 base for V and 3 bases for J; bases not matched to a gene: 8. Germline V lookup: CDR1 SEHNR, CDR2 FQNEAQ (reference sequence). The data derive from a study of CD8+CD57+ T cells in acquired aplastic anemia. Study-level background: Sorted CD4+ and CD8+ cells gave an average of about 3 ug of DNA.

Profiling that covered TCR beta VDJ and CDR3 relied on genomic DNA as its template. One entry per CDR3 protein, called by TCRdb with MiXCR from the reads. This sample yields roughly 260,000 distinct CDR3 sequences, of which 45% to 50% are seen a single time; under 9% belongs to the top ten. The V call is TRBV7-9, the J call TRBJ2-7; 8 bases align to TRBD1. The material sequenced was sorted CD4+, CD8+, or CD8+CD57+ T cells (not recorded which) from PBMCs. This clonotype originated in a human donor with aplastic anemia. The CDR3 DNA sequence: TGTGCCAGCAGCTTAGATAGGACAGGGAAAGACTACGAGCAGTACTTC. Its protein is CASSLDRTGKDYEQYF.